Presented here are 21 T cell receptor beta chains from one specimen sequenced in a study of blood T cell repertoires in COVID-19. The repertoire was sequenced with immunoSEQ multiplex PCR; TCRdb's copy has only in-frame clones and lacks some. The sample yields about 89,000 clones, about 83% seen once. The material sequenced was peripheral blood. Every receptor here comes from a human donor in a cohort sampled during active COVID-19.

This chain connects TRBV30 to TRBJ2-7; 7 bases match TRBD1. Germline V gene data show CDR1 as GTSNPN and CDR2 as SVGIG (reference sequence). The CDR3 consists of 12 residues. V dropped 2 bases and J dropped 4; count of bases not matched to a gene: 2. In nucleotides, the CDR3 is TGTGCCTGGAGTCGGGACAGATACGAGCAGTACTTC. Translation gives CAWSRDRYEQYF. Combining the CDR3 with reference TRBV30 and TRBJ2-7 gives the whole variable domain SQTIHQWPATLVQPVGSPLSLECTVEGTSNPNLYWYRQAAGRGLQLLFYSVGIGQISSEVPQNLSASRPQDRQFILSSKKLLLSDSGFYLCAWSRDRYEQYFGPGTRLTVT.

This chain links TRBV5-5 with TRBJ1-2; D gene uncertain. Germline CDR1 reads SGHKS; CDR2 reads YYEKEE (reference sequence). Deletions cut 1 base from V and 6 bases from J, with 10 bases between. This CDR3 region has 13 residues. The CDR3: CASSLRGSDGYTF. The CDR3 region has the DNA TGTGCCAGCAGCTTGCGGGGTTCCGATGGCTACACCTTC.

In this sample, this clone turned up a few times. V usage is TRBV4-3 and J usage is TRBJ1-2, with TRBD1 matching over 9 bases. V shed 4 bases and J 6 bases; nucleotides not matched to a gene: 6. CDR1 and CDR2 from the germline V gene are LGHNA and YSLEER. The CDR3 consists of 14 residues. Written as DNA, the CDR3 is TGCGCCAGCAGCCGGACACAGGGGGCGGATGGCTACACCTTC. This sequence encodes CASSRTQGADGYTF.

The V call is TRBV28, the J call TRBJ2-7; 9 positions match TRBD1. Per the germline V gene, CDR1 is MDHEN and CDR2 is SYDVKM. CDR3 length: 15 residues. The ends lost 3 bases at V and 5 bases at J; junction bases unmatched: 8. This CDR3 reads CASSFSGQGFHEQYF. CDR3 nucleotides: TGTGCCAGCAGTTTTTCGGGACAGGGTTTCCACGAGCAGTACTTC.

The CDR3 nucleotides are TGTGCCAGCAGCTTAACGGGGGAGCAGTTCTTC. Amino acids: CASSLTGEQFF. This chain links TRBV7-2 with TRBJ2-1; D possibly corresponds to TRBD2 (5 bases). This CDR3 spans 11 amino acids. Germline V lookup: CDR1 SGHTA, CDR2 FQGNSA. The V and J ends lost 2 bases and 10 bases respectively, with 6 bases between them.

The CDR3 sequence is CASSSGFTGELFF. The CDR3 region has the DNA TGTGCCAGCAGTTCGGGGTTTACCGGGGAGCTGTTTTTT. The V call is TRBV2, the J call TRBJ2-2; maybe TRBD2 (5 bases). Deletions cut 5 bases from V and 5 bases from J, with 9 bases between. CDR3 length equals 13 residues. Germline V gives CDR1 SNHLY, CDR2 FYNNEI. Looking up the rest from reference TRBV2 and TRBJ2-2 gives the full variable domain: EPEVTQTPSHQVTQMGQEVILRCVPISNHLYFYWYRQILGQKVEFLVSFYNNEISEKSEIFDDQFSVERPDGSNFTLKIRSTKLEDSAMYFCASSSGFTGELFFGEGSRLTVL.

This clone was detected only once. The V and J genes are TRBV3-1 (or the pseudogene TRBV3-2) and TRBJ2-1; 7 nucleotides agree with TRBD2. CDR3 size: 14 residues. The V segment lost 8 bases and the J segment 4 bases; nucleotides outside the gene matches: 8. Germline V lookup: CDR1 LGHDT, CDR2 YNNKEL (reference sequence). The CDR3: CASGAGTAYNEQFF. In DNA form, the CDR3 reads TGTGCCAGCGGAGCGGGAACTGCGTACAATGAGCAGTTCTTC.

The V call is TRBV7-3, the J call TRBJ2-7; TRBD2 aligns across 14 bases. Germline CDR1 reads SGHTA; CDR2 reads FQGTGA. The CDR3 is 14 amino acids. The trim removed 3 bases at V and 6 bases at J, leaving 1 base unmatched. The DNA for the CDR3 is TGTGCCAGCAGCTTCGGACTAGCGGGAGGCGAGCAGTACTTC. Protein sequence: CASSFGLAGGEQYF.

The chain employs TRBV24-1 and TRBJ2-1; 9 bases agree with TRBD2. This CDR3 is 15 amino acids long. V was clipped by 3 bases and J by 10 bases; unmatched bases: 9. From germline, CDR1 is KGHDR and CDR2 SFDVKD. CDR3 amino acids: CATSDVAGDSKEQFF. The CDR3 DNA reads TGTGCCACCAGTGATGTAGCGGGAGATTCTAAAGAGCAGTTCTTC.

The CDR3 region has the DNA TGTGCCAGCAGCTCCCGGACTAGCTATGAGCAGTTCTTC. It yields the protein CASSSRTSYEQFF. This chain joins TRBV11-2 and TRBJ2-1, with 8 bases that match TRBD2. The CDR3 is made up of 13 amino acids. The ends lost 4 bases at V and 8 bases at J; junction bases unmatched: 4. Germline V gives CDR1 SGHAT, CDR2 FQNNGV.

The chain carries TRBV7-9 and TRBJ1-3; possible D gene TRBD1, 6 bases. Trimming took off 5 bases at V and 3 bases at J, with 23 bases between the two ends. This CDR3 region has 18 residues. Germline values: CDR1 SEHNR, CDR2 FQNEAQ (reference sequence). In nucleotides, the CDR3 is TGTGCCAGCAGCGACGTCGGGCAGGGGCTCCTCGGTGGAAACACCATATATTTT. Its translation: CASSDVGQGLLGGNTIYF.

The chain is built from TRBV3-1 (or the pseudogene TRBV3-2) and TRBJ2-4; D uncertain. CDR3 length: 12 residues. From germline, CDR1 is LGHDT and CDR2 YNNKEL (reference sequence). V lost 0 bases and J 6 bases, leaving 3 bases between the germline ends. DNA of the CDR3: TGTGCCAGCAGCCAAGACCTAAACATTCAGTACTTC. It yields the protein CASSQDLNIQYF.

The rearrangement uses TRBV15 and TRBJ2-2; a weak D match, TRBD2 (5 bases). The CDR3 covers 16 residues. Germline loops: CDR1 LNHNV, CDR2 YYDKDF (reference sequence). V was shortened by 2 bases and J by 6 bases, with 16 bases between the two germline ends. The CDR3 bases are TGTGCCACCAGCAGAACCCCTAAAGGGAGATCCGGGGAGCTGTTTTTT. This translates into CATSRTPKGRSGELFF.

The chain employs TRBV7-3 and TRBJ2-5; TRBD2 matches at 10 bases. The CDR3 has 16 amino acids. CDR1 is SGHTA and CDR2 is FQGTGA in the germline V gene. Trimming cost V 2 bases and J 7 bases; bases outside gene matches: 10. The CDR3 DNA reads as TGTGCCAGCAGCTTAGGGCTAGCGGGAGTCGGGGGGACCCAGTACTTC. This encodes CASSLGLAGVGGTQYF.

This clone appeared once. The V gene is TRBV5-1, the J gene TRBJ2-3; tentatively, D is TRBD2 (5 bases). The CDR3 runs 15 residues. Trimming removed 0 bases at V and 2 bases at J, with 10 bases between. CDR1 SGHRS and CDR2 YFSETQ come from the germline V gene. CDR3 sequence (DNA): TGCGCCAGCAGCTTGGTAGGAGCGGACACAGATACGCAGTATTTT. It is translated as CASSLVGADTDTQYF.

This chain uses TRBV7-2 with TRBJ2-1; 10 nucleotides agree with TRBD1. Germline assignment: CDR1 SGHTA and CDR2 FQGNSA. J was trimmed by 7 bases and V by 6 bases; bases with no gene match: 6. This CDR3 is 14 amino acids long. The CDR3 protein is CASSLGQGWNEQFF. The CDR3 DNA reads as TGTGCCAGCAGTCTGGGACAGGGGTGGAATGAGCAGTTCTTC.

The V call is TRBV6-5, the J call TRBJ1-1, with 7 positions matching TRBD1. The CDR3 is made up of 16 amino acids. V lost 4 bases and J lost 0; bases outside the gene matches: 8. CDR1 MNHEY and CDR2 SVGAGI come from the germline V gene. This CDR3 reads CASSSPGGTMNTEAFF. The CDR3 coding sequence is TGTGCCAGCAGTTCGCCAGGGGGAACGATGAACACTGAAGCTTTCTTT.

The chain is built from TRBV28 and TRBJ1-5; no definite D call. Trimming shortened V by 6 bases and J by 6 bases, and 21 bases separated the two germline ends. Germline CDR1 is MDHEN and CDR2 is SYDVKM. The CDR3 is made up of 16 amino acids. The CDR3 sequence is CASRRPGRDNGQPQHF. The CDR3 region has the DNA TGTGCCAGCAGACGACCCGGACGGGATAACGGTCAGCCCCAGCATTTT.

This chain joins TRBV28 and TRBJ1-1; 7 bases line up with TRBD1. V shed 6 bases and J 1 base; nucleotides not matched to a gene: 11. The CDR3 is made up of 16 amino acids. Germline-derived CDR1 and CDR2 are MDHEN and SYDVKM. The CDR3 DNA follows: TGTGCCAGCAGGATATCAGGGGGTAACGGGAACACTGAAGCTTTCTTT. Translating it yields CASRISGGNGNTEAFF.

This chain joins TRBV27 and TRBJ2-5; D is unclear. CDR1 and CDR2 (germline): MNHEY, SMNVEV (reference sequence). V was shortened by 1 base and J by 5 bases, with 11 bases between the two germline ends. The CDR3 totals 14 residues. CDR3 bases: TGTGCCAGCAGTTTATTGGCGTCTAGGGAGACCCAGTACTTC. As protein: CASSLLASRETQYF.

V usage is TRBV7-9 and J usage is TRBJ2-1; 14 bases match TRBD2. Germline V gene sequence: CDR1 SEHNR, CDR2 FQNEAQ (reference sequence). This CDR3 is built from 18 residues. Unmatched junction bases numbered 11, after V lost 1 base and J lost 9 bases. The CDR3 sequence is CASSLEGGLAGVPSEQFF. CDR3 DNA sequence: TGTGCCAGCAGCTTAGAGGGGGGACTAGCGGGAGTCCCGAGTGAGCAGTTCTTC.